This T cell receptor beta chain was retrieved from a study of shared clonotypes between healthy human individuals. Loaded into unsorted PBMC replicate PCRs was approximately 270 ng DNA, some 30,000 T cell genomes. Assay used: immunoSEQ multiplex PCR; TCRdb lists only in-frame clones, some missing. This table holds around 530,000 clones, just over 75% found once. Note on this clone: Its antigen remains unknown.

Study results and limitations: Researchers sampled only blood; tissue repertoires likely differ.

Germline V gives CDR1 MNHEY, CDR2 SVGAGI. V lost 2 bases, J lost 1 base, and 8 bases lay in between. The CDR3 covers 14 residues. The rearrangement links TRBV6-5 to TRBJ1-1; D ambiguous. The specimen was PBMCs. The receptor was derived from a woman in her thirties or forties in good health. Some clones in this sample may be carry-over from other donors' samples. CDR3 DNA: TGTGCCAGCAGTTACGGGGTTCCGAACACTGAAGCTTTCTTT. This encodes CASSYGVPNTEAFF.